Listed below are T cell receptor beta chains from one sample, sequenced in a study of immune evolution from preneoplasia to lung adenocarcinoma. Generated by immunoSEQ multiplex PCR, the TCRdb table keeps only in-frame clones and is missing some. Among thousands of clones listed, about 82% were seen once. Material for sequencing was FFPE minimally invasive lung adenocarcinoma tissue. The receptors come from a person aged 65-85 years with lung adenocarcinoma. CDR3s include the opening cysteine and the closing phenylalanine or tryptophan. D genes are given only for firm matches. Clone sizes are given selectively: once, few, many, or a class where the clone is expanded.

>-|-|TRBV7-9|TRBJ1-5
CASSSAGGTGDQPQHF
TGTGCCAGCAGCTCGGCGGGGGGGACGGGGGATCAGCCCCAGCATTTT
>-|-|TRBV6-5|TRBJ1-1
CASSPTGIPEAFF
TGTGCCAGCAGCCCAACAGGGATCCCTGAAGCTTTCTTT
>-|TRBD2|TRBV5-3|TRBJ2-7
CARSLEALAAYEQYF
TGTGCCAGAAGCTTGGAGGCTCTAGCGGCCTACGAGCAGTACTTC
>few|-|TRBV11-2|TRBJ2-1
CASSLVSQKGGYEQFF
TGTGCCAGCAGCTTAGTTTCGCAGAAAGGTGGATATGAGCAGTTCTTC
>-|-|TRBV6-1|TRBJ2-1
CASSDDTSSSYNEQFF
TGTGCCAGCAGTGACGACACCTCGAGCTCCTACAATGAGCAGTTCTTC
>-|-|TRBV11-3|TRBJ2-1
CASSLRGASNEQFF
TGTGCCAGCAGCTTAAGGGGGGCTTCTAATGAGCAGTTCTTC
>-|-|TRBV30|TRBJ1-5
CAWSVNRGQPQHF
TGTGCCTGGAGTGTTAATAGGGGTCAGCCCCAGCATTTT
>-|-|TRBV27|TRBJ2-7
CASSLGSERGEGQYF
TGTGCCAGCAGTTTGGGTAGCGAACGTGGCGAGGGGCAGTACTTC
>-|TRBD2|TRBV11-3|TRBJ2-1
CASSGSGRIKGEQFF
TGTGCCAGCAGCGGTAGCGGGAGGATCAAGGGTGAGCAGTTCTTC
>-|-|TRBV10-3|TRBJ1-1
CATSRNTEAFF
TGTGCCACCTCAAGGAACACTGAAGCTTTCTTT
>-|-|TRBV29-1|TRBJ2-5
CSVRRGEETQYF
TGCAGCGTTCGCAGGGGAGAAGAGACCCAGTACTTC
>-|TRBD1|TRBV6-1|TRBJ1-1
CASRTQGVWTEAFF
TGTGCCAGCAGAACACAGGGGGTTTGGACTGAAGCTTTCTTT
>-|TRBD1|TRBV10-3|TRBJ2-1
CAISGGQDTMEQFF
TGTGCCATCAGTGGGGGACAGGACACAATGGAGCAGTTCTTC
>-|-|TRBV7-9|TRBJ2-2
CASSYNKDTGELFF
TGTGCCAGCAGCTATAATAAGGACACCGGGGAGCTGTTTTTT
>-|TRBD1|TRBV6-1|TRBJ1-1
CASSDRGRAEAFF
TGTGCCAGCAGCGACAGGGGGCGGGCTGAAGCTTTCTTT
>-|-|TRBV5-4|TRBJ1-3
CASSADSQSGNTIYF
TGTGCCAGCAGCGCCGACAGTCAGTCAGGAAACACCATATATTTT
>-|TRBD2|TRBV6-5|TRBJ2-7
CASSYRRGDYEQYF
TGTGCCAGCAGTTATCGGCGGGGGGACTACGAGCAGTACTTC
>-|-|TRBV2|TRBJ2-2
CASKPGGPGQRNTGELFF
TGTGCCAGCAAACCCGGGGGGCCGGGACAGAGAAACACCGGGGAGCTGTTTTTT
>-|-|TRBV28|TRBJ2-5
CASSIPGHLEETQYF
TGTGCCAGCAGCATACCGGGACACTTAGAAGAGACCCAGTACTTC
>-|TRBD2|TRBV7-9|TRBJ2-7
CASSGLAGAGLPYEQYF
TGTGCCAGCAGCGGCCTAGCGGGAGCCGGGCTCCCATACGAGCAGTACTTC
>few|-|TRBV7-2|TRBJ1-4
CASSLLGHKGEKLFF
TGTGCCAGCAGCTTGCTCGGCCATAAGGGAGAAAAACTGTTTTTT
>-|TRBD2|TRBV5-8|TRBJ2-7
CASSSPIAGGDEQYF
TGTGCCAGCAGCTCCCCAATAGCGGGAGGGGACGAGCAGTACTTC
>few|-|TRBV4-1|TRBJ1-2
CASSAQRGPNYGYTF
TGCGCCAGCAGCGCCCAAAGGGGACCTAACTATGGCTACACCTTC
>few|-|TRBV13|TRBJ1-1
CASRKGQILNKGTEAFF
TGTGCCAGCCGGAAGGGGCAGATCCTGAATAAGGGAACTGAAGCTTTCTTT
>-|-|TRBV9|TRBJ2-1
CASSVDGGYNEQFF
TGTGCCAGCAGCGTAGACGGGGGCTACAATGAGCAGTTCTTC
>-|-|TRBV2|TRBJ2-7
CASSGDLGSYEQYF
TGTGCCAGCAGCGGGGATCTTGGTTCCTACGAGCAGTACTTC
>-|TRBD1|TRBV19|TRBJ2-7
CASSDAPGTGAYEQYF
TGTGCCAGTAGTGACGCCCCCGGGACAGGGGCCTACGAGCAGTACTTC
>-|TRBD2|TRBV10-2|TRBJ2-2
CASRLVGGDGGELFF
TGCGCCAGCAGACTAGTGGGAGGGGACGGCGGGGAGCTGTTTTTT
>-|-|TRBV9|TRBJ2-2
CASSFQTGPGELFF
TGTGCCAGCAGCTTCCAGACCGGCCCCGGGGAGCTGTTTTTT
>-|TRBD1|TRBV7-9|TRBJ2-3
CASSTISGQGDTDTQYF
TGTGCCAGCAGCACAATATCCGGACAGGGGGACACAGATACGCAGTATTTT
>-|TRBD2|TRBV2|TRBJ2-5
CASSDPLAGGPETQYF
TGTGCCAGCAGTGACCCACTAGCGGGAGGGCCAGAGACCCAGTACTTC
>-|TRBD2|TRBV7-3|TRBJ2-5
CASSLTGGETQYF
TGTGCCAGCAGCTTAACCGGGGGGGAGACCCAGTACTTC
>-|TRBD1|TRBV5-1|TRBJ2-2
CASSSPTGLGTGELFF
TGCGCCAGCAGCTCCCCGACAGGGTTGGGAACTGGGGAGCTGTTTTTT
>-|-|TRBV5-1|TRBJ2-5
CASSLAPGSETQYF
TGCGCCAGCAGCTTGGCCCCAGGGAGTGAGACCCAATACTTC
>once|-|TRBV5-6|TRBJ2-7
CASSLVGSGDPDQYF
TGTGCCAGCAGCTTGGTGGGTAGCGGAGATCCCGACCAGTACTTC
>few|TRBD2|TRBV20-1|TRBJ2-7
CSARVREGHF
TGCAGTGCTAGAGTCCGGGAGGGGCACTTC
>-|TRBD2|TRBV4-2|TRBJ2-1
CASSQKTSGRSDEQFF
TGTGCCAGCAGCCAAAAAACTAGCGGGAGAAGTGATGAGCAGTTCTTC
>-|-|TRBV19|TRBJ2-1
CATRGRDEQFF
TGTGCTACCAGGGGGAGGGATGAGCAGTTCTTC
>-|TRBD2|TRBV10-3|TRBJ2-3
CAISVSGSTDTQYF
TGTGCCATCAGTGTTAGCGGGAGCACAGATACGCAGTATTTT
>-|-|TRBV18|TRBJ2-7
CASSREVYGSSYEQYF
TGTGCCAGCTCTCGCGAGGTGTACGGGAGCTCCTACGAGCAGTACTTC
>-|TRBD2|TRBV11-3|TRBJ2-2
CASSLFGGERGTGELFF
TGTGCCAGCAGCCTTTTTGGGGGGGAGCGGGGCACCGGGGAGCTGTTTTTT
>-|-|TRBV9|TRBJ1-2
CASTPGVTNYGYTF
TGTGCCAGCACCCCCGGGGTGACCAACTATGGCTACACCTTC
>-|-|TRBV5-1|TRBJ1-2
CASSNRVEGYGYTF
TGCGCCAGCAGCAACAGGGTGGAGGGCTATGGCTACACCTTC
>once|-|TRBV5-6|TRBJ2-5
CASSLAKGAQYF
TGTGCCAGCAGCTTGGCCAAGGGGGCCCAGTACTTC
>-|-|TRBV6-4|TRBJ2-2
CASSDGQGGTGELFF
TGTGCCAGCAGTGACGGGCAGGGTGGCACCGGGGAGCTGTTTTTT
>-|-|TRBV5-4|TRBJ1-5
CASSLTPQDHQHF
TGTGCCAGCAGCTTGACACCCCAGGACCATCAGCATTTT
>-|TRBD1|TRBV19|TRBJ1-1
CASSIGGQGNTEAFF
TGTGCCAGTAGTATAGGGGGACAGGGGAACACTGAAGCTTTCTTT
>few|-|TRBV6-1|TRBJ1-5
CASSEGGGNQPQHF
TGTGCCAGCAGTGAAGGAGGGGGCAATCAGCCCCAGCATTTT
>once|TRBD1|TRBV5-6|TRBJ1-1
CASSKRPGTGFTEAFF
TGTGCCAGCAGCAAAAGACCAGGGACAGGGTTCACTGAAGCTTTCTTT
>-|-|TRBV20-1|TRBJ2-5
CSAAPVETQYF
TGCAGTGCCGCGCCCGTGGAGACCCAGTACTTC
>-|-|TRBV30|TRBJ1-1
CAWDIRTLNTEAFF
TGTGCCTGGGATATACGGACATTGAACACTGAAGCTTTCTTT
>-|TRBD2|TRBV5-4|TRBJ2-7
CASSLGGRNSYEQYF
TGTGCCAGCAGCTTGGGCGGGAGGAACTCCTACGAGCAGTACTTC
>few|-|TRBV6-4|TRBJ2-3
CASSERDSAIDTQYF
TGTGCCAGCAGTGAAAGAGACAGCGCAATAGATACGCAGTATTTT
>-|TRBD2|TRBV6-5|TRBJ2-5
CASSSRLAGFKETQYF
TGTGCCAGCAGTTCCCGGCTAGCGGGATTCAAAGAGACCCAGTACTTC
>-|-|TRBV6-6|TRBJ2-7
CASFTGREQYF
TGTGCCAGCTTCACAGGGAGGGAGCAGTACTTC
>-|-|TRBV7-8|TRBJ1-1
CASSLQEGGWTEAFF
TGTGCCAGCAGCCTCCAGGAGGGGGGGTGGACTGAAGCTTTCTTT
>-|-|TRBV5-1|TRBJ1-2
CASSLEDPIYGYTF
TGCGCCAGCAGCTTGGAGGACCCCATCTATGGCTACACCTTC
>-|-|TRBV10-1|TRBJ2-4
CASSAMGGENIQYF
TGCGCCAGCAGTGCCATGGGCGGAGAAAACATTCAGTACTTC
>once|-|TRBV25-1|TRBJ2-3
CASSDPQRATQYF
TGTGCCAGCAGTGACCCCCAGCGTGCTACACAGTATTTT
>-|TRBD2|TRBV7-3|TRBJ2-2
CASSSGLAVNTGELFF
TGTGCCAGCAGTTCCGGACTAGCGGTGAACACCGGGGAGCTGTTTTTT